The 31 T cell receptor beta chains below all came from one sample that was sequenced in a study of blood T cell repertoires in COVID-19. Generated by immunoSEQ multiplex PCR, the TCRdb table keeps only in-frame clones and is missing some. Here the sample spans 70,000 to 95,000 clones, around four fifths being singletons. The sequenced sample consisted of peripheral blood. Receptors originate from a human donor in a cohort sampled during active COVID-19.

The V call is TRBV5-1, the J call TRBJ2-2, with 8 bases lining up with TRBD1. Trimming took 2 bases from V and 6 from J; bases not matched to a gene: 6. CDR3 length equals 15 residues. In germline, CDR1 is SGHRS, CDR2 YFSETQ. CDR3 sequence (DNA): TGCGCCAGCAGCTTAATGGACAGGGCGGCCGGGGAGCTGTTTTTT. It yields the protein CASSLMDRAAGELFF. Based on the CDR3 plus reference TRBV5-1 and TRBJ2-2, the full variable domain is KAGVTQTPRYLIKTRGQQVTLSCSPISGHRSVSWYQQTPGQGLQFLFEYFSETQRNKGNFPGRFSGRQFSNSRSEMNVSTLELGDSALYLCASSLMDRAAGELFFGEGSRLTVL.

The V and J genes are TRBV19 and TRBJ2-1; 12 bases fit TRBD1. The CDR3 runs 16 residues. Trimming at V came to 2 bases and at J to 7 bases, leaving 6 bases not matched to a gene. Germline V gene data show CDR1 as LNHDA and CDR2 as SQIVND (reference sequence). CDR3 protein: CASSISPGQGANEQFF. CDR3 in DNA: TGTGCCAGTAGTATATCCCCGGGACAGGGGGCAAATGAGCAGTTCTTC.

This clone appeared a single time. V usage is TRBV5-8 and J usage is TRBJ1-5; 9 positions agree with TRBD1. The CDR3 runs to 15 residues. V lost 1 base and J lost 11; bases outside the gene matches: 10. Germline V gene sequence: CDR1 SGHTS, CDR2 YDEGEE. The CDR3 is CASSLWGQGGGTQHF. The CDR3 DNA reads TGTGCCAGCAGCTTGTGGGGACAGGGCGGGGGGACCCAGCATTTT.

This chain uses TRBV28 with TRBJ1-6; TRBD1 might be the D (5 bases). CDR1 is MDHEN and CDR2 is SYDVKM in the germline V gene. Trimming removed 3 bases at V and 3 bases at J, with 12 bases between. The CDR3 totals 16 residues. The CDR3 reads CASSFQGPVYNSPLHF. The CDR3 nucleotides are TGTGCCAGCAGTTTCCAGGGTCCGGTCTATAATTCACCCCTCCACTTT.

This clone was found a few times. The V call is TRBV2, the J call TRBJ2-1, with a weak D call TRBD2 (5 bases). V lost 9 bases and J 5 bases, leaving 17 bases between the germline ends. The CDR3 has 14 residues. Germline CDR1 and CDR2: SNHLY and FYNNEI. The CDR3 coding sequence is TGTGCCAGTGAGCCCCCTACTAGGGACAATGAGCAGTTCTTC. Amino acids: CASEPPTRDNEQFF.

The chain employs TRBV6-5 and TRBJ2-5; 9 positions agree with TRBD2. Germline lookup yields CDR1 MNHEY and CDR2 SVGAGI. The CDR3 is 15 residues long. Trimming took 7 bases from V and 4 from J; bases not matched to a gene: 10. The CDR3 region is CASNPGGGGRETQYF. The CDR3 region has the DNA TGTGCCAGCAACCCCGGCGGGGGGGGGCGAGAGACCCAGTACTTC.

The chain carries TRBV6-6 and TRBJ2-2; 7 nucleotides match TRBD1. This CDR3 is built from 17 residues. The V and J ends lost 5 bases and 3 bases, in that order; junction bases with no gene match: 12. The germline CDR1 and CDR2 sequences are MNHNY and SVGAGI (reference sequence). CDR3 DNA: TGTGCCAGCAGTCCCCGCCCGGGGCAGGGGGACACCGGGGAGCTGTTTTTT. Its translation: CASSPRPGQGDTGELFF.

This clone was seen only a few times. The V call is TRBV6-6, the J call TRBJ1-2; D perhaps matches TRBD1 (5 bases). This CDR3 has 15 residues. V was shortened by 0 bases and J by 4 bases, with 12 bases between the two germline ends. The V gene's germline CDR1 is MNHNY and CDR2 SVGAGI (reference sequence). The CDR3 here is CASSYSGQGGYGYTF. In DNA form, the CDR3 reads TGTGCCAGCAGTTACTCCGGCCAGGGTGGCTATGGCTACACCTTC.

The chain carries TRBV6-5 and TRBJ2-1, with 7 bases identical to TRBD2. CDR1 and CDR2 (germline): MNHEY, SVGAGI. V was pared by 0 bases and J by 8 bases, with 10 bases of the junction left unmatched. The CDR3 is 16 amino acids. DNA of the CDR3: TGTGCCAGCAGTTACTCACTGGCGGGAGCAGTTGATGAGCAGTTCTTC. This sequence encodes CASSYSLAGAVDEQFF.

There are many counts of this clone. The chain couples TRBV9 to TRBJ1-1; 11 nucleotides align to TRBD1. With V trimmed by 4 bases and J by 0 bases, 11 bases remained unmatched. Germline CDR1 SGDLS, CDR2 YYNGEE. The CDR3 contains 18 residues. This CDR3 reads CASSPGTGGLSMNTEAFF. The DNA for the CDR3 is TGTGCCAGCAGCCCCGGGACAGGGGGTCTATCCATGAACACTGAAGCTTTCTTT.

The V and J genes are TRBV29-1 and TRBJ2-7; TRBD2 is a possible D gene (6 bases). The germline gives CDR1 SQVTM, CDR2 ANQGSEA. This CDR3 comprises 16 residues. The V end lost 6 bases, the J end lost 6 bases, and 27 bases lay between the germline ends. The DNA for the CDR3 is TGCAGCGTCGGCGCGGGGAACGATCCAGTCCAGGCCGAGCAGTACTTC. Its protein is CSVGAGNDPVQAEQYF.

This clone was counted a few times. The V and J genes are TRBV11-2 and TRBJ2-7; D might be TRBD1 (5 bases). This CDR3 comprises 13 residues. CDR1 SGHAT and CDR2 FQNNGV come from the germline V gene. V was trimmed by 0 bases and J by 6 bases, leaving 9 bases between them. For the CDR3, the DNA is TGTGCCAGCAGCTTAGAGGGGCTCCTCGAGCAGTACTTC. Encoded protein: CASSLEGLLEQYF.

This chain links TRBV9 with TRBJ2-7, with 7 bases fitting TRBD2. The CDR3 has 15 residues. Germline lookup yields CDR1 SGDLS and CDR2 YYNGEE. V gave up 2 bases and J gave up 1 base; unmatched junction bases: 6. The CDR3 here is CASSVSAGDSYEQYF. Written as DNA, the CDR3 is TGTGCCAGCAGCGTCTCTGCGGGGGATTCCTACGAGCAGTACTTC.

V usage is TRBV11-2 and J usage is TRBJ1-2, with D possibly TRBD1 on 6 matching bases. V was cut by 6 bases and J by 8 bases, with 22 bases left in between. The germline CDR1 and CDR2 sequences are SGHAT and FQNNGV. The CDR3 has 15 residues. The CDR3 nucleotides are TGTGCCAGCAGGCGCCCTGGGACAAAGGAAGAGGGCTACACCTTC. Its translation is CASRRPGTKEEGYTF.

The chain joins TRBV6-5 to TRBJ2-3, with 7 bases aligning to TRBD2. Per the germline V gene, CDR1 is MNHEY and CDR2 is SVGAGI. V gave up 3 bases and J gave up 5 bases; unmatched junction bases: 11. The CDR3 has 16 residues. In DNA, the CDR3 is TGTGCCAGCAGTTATACGAGCGGGGCCTGGGGAGATACGCAGTATTTT. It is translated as CASSYTSGAWGDTQYF.

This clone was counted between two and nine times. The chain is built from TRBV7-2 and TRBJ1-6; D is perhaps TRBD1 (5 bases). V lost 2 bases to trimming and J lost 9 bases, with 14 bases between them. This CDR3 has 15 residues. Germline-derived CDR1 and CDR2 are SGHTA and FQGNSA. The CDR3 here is CASSLPQAQSSPLHF. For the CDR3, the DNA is TGTGCCAGCAGCTTACCACAGGCGCAGAGTTCACCCCTCCACTTT.

CDR3 region: CASSLVATGTGATGYTF. CDR3 in DNA: TGCGCCAGCAGCTTGGTGGCGACCGGGACAGGGGCAACTGGCTACACCTTC. The V gene is TRBV5-1, the J gene TRBJ1-2; 10 bases line up with TRBD1. The CDR3 consists of 17 residues. Germline assignment: CDR1 SGHRS and CDR2 YFSETQ. The ends lost 0 bases at V and 7 bases at J; junction bases unmatched: 12.

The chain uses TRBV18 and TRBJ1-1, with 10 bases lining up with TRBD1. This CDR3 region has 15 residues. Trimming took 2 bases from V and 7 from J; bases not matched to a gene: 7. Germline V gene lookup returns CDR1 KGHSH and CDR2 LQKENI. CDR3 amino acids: CASSPAGTGAYEAFF. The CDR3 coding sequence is TGTGCCAGCTCACCAGCAGGGACAGGGGCCTATGAAGCTTTCTTT.

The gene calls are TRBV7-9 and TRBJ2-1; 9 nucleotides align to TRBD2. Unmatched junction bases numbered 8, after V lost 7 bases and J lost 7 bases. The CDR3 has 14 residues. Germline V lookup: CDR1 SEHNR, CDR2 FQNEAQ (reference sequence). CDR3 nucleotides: TGTGCCAGCACACTAGCGGGCTCAATGAATGAGCAGTTCTTC. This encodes CASTLAGSMNEQFF.

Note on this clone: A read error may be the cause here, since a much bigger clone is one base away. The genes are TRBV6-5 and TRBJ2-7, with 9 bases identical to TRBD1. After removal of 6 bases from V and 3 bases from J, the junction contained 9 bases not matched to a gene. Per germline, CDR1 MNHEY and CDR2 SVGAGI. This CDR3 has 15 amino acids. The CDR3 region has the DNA TGTGCCAGCAGCCGGGGGACAGGGAGATTCTACGAGCAGTACTTC. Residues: CASSRGTGRFYEQYF.

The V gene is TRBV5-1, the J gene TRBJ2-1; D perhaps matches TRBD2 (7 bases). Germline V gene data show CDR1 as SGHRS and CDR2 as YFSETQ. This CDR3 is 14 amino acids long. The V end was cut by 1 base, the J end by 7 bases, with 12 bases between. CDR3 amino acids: CASSLRGALNEQFF. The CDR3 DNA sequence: TGCGCCAGCAGCTTGCGGGGGGCACTGAATGAGCAGTTCTTC.

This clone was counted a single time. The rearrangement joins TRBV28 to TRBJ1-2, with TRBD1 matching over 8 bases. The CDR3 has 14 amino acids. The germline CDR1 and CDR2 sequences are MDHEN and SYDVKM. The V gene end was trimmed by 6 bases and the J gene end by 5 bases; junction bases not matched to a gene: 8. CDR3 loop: CASRLTGVGYGYTF. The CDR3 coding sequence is TGTGCCAGCAGGCTGACAGGGGTGGGTTATGGCTACACCTTC.

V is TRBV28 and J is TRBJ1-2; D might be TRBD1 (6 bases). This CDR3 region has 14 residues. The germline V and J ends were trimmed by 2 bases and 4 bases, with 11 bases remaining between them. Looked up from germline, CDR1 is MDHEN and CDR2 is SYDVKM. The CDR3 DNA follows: TGTGCCAGCAGTTTAAGAGGGGGGGTCTATGGCTACACCTTC. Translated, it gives CASSLRGGVYGYTF.

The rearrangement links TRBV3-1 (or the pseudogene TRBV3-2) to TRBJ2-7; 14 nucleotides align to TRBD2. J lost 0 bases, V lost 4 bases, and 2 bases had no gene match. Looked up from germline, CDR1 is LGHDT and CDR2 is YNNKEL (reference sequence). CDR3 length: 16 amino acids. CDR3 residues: CASSRGTSGSSYEQYF. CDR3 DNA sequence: TGTGCCAGCAGCCGAGGGACTAGCGGGAGCTCCTACGAGCAGTACTTC.

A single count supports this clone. CDR3 nucleotide sequence: TGTGCCAGCAGGGACACAGGGGCTCCTGGCTACACCTTC. This translates into CASRDTGAPGYTF. This chain uses TRBV28 with TRBJ1-2, with 7 bases matching TRBD1. This CDR3 has 13 amino acids. Looked up from germline, CDR1 is MDHEN and CDR2 is SYDVKM. The junction had 8 bases not matched to a gene; V was cut back by 6 bases and J by 7 bases.

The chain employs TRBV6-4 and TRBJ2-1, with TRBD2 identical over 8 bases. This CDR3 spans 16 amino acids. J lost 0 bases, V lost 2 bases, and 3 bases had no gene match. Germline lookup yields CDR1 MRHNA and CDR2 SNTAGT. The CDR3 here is CASSDQRGSSYNEQFF. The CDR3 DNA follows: TGTGCCAGCAGTGACCAGCGGGGGAGCTCCTACAATGAGCAGTTCTTC.

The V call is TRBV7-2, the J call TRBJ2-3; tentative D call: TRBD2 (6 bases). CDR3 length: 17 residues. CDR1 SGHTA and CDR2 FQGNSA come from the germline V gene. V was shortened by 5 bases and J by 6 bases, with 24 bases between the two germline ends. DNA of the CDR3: TGTGCCAGCAGCCTCATAACGGGTGGCGGGATGAGTGATACGCAGTATTTT. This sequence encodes CASSLITGGGMSDTQYF.

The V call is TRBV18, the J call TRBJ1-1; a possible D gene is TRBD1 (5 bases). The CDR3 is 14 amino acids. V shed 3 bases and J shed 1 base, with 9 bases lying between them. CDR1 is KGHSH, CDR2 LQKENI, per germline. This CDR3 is CASSPPTENTEAFF. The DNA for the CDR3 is TGTGCCAGCTCACCCCCGACAGAGAACACTGAAGCTTTCTTT.

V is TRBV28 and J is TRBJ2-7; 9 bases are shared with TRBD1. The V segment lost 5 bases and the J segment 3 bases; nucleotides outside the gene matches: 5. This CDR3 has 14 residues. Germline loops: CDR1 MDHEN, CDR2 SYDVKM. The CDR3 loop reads CASSRPGQGYEQYF. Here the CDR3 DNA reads TGTGCCAGCAGTAGACCGGGACAGGGCTACGAGCAGTACTTC.

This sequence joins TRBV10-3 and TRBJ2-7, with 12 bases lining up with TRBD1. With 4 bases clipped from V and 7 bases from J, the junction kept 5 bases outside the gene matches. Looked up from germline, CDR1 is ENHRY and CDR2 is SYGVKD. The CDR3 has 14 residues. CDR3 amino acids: CAISVGTGGWEQYF. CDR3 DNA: TGTGCCATCAGTGTAGGGACAGGGGGCTGGGAGCAGTACTTC.

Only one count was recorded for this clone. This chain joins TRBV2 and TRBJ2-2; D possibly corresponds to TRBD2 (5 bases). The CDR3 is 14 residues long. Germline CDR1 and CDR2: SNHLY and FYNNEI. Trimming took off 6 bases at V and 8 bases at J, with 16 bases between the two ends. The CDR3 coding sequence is TGTGCCAGCAGGGGGAGCCTTAGGTCAGGGGAGCTGTTTTTT. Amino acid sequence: CASRGSLRSGELFF.